This T cell receptor (beta chain) was recovered during a study of OX40 agonist ivuxolimab in advanced cancers. Across the study: While on treatment, patients had intravenous ivuxolimab at 0.01 to 10 mg/kg every 2 weeks.

This CDR3 region has 18 residues. The germline CDR1 and CDR2 sequences are MNHEY and SMNVEV (reference sequence). Trimming removed 0 bases from V and 1 base from J; junction bases left unmatched: 8. The assay was immunoSEQ multiplex PCR, and TCRdb's table has in-frame clones only and misses some. Among around 40,000 clones listed, around 80% were seen once. The chain employs TRBV27 and TRBJ2-4, with 8 positions matching TRBD2. This clonotype was obtained from an adult with an advanced solid tumor such as melanoma, head and neck, liver or kidney cancer. The sample consisted of CD4+ or CD8+ T cells sorted from blood, taken in a trial of the OX40 agonist ivuxolimab. The CDR3 loop reads CASSLSAGGGSAKNIQYF. Written as DNA, the CDR3 is TGTGCCAGCAGTTTATCGGCGGGGGGAGGGTCTGCCAAAAACATTCAGTACTTC.